This paragraph covers one T cell receptor (beta chain) sequence. In its sample, this clonotype was seen a few times. The antigen it binds to is not known. No clone much larger than this one lies a single base away; base qualities are absent. This sample is part of a study of blood T cells in healthy people across ages (dated by TCRdb to between 2015 and 2016). Concerning the study at large: Template switching captured roughly one uniquely barcoded TCR beta cDNA molecule per two T cells in model experiments. Using deep sequencing normalized with unique cDNA molecular identifiers, the study measured how TCR beta repertoire diversity changes with age. Four age groups were formed from the donors: young (average roughly 15 years), middle-aged (approximately 42), aged (62) and long-lived (around 80). Two additional independent replicas of 1 million unique cDNA reads from the same blood draw were analyzed for two donors (one aged 18 to 30 and one aged 80 or older).

The donors were roughly 39 Caucasian individuals from Russia, aged roughly 6 to 100 years, who were systemically healthy. Ten milliliters of peripheral blood were collected from each donor into EDTA-treated Vacutainer tubes. PBMCs were isolated by Ficoll-Paque density-gradient centrifugation, with at least 6.5 million obtained per sample. Trizol reagent was used to extract total RNA from PBMCs, with at least 6 micrograms per sample. The percentages of naive CD45RAhigh/CD27high T cells were determined by flow cytometry on a PBMC aliquot from every donor. Overall study results and their limits: Compared with the aged group, the long-lived group had more naive CD4+ T cells, fewer expanded clones and increased TCR diversity, suggesting age selection. Estimates of total diversity from one million sequenced T cells were regarded as lower bounds and underestimates. Because the CMV infection status of the donors was unknown, age-related changes in expanded clonotypes may potentially have been confounded. As age increased, observed TCR beta diversity per million T cells dropped in a roughly linear way, and a significant reduction was already evident by age around 41. There was a strong correlation between observed TCR beta diversity and the percentage of naive T cells measured by flow cytometry. Because profiling used bulk unsorted PBMCs, naive and antigen-experienced compartments could not be compared conclusively.

Library preparation used 5' RACE. Sequencing instrument: Illumina HiSeq 2500. A second PCR of roughly 7 to 12 cycles was run with a J-beta primer mix and a sample-barcoded 5' primer. A template-switch 5' adaptor carrying 12 random nucleotides introduced a unique molecular identifier onto each TCR beta cDNA molecule. Each sample yielded at least 2.5 million CDR3-containing paired-end reads. All of the RNA was converted into first-strand cDNA using the Mint cDNA synthesis kit, with a TRBC-specific oligonucleotide serving as the primer. After uracil-DNA glycosylase treatment, a first 18-cycle PCR used universal primers M1SS and BC2_uni_R on all cDNA. Per the source publication's procedure: For normalization, 1 million high-quality reads, each with a distinct molecular identifier, were randomly selected from each sample. Reads sharing molecular identifiers were discarded rather than binned into consensus sequences. CDR3 identification, clonotype clustering and error correction used MiTCR with a Q25 quality threshold and the strictest error-elimination algorithm. Lower-bound total TCR beta diversity was estimated with a nonparametric unseen species model using Euler transformation. The public reads were quality trimmed at Q25 with fastp and then assembled into clones with MiXCR by TCRdb, keeping productive beta chains. Rows merge per CDR3 protein into single entries with the most common DNA and genes. The V and J calls and clone size come from TCRdb's table, not from the authors' own analysis. For this sample there are 600,000 to 850,000 distinct CDR3 sequences; 25% appear just once. Jointly, the top ten make up roughly a tenth of the sample.

The junction shows trimming of 7 bases on V and 0 bases on J, plus 16 bases between the germline ends. The germline V gene gives CDR1 as LGHNA and CDR2 as YNFKEQ. Inclusive of the bounding cysteine and phenylalanine, the CDR3 is 16 residues long. Only CDR3 DNA remains: 48 bases, in frame from the first base. In addition, the sample was reused for a study of T cells of mothers and their children. The second publication reports: The donors were nine systemically healthy Caucasian individuals, made up of three mothers and their six children. cDNA synthesis consumed the entire amount of extracted RNA, loaded at about 1.5 ug RNA in each 15 ul reaction. In the second PCR, the M1S primer added sample barcodes and 2-4 random nucleotides. More than 8.5 million TCR beta CDR3 reads were obtained from each mother, and about 3 million reads were obtained from each child. Thymic selection shapes the output of TCR recombination in a similar way in related and unrelated pairs, and inherited differences have a minor effect. Normalized repertoire overlap in related mother-child pairs was always slightly higher than in unrelated mother-child pairs, but the difference was never significant. No persistent microchimeric T cell clones were detected, at a sensitivity of roughly 93 clones per million clonotypes. To look for features that set related mother-child pairs apart from unrelated individuals, the researchers ran deep NGS to compare the TCR beta repertoires of mothers and children. Mothers averaged around 43 +/- 4 years of age and children averaged around 10 +/- 4 years. After adapter ligation with NEBNext reagents, the libraries were sequenced on Illumina HiSeq 2000 with 100+100 nt paired-end reads. To prevent cross-contamination, the mother and child libraries were prepared one month apart and sequenced in separate runs. For each donor, between about 500,000 and 2,100,000 distinct TCR beta clonotypes were identified. Naive TCR beta clonotypes were estimated from low-frequency clonotypes matched to each donor's FACS-determined naive share, without sorting.

This TCR was recovered from a boy younger than 18 in good health. Sequences were obtained from blood. The sequence is built from TRBV4-2 and TRBJ2-1; 6 matching bases give a weak D call of TRBD2. In nucleotides, the sequence is TGTGCCAGCAACCCCACCGTAGCGGCCTCCTACAATGAGCAGTTCTTC. Its translation is CASNPTVAASYNEQFF.